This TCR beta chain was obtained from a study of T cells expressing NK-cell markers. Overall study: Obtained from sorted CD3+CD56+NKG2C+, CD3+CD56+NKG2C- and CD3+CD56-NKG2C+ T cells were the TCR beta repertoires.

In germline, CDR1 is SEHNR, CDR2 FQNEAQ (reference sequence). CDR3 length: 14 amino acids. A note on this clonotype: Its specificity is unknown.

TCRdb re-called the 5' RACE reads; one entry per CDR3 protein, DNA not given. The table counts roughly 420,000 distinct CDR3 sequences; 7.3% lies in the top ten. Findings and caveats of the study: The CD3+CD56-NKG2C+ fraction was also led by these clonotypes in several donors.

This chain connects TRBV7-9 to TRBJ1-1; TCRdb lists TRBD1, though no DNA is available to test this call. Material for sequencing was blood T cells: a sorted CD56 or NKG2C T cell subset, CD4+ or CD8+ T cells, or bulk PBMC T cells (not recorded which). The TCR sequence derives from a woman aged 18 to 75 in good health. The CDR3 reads CANPGQPLNTEAFF.